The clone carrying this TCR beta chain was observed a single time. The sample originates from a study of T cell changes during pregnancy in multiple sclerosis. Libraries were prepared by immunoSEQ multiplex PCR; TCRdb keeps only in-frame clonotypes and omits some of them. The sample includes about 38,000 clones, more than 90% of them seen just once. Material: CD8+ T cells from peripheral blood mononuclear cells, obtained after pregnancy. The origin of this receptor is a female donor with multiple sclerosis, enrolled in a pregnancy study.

The CDR3 sequence: CASSPGPGRDTQYF. The DNA for the CDR3 is TGTGCCAGCAGCCCCGGCCCGGGGAGAGATACGCAGTATTTT. J is TRBJ2-3 and V is TRBV7-9, with D perhaps matching TRBD2 (5 bases). CDR3 size: 14 residues. V was cut by 5 bases and J by 5 bases, with 14 bases left in between. Germline V gives CDR1 SEHNR, CDR2 FQNEAQ (reference sequence).